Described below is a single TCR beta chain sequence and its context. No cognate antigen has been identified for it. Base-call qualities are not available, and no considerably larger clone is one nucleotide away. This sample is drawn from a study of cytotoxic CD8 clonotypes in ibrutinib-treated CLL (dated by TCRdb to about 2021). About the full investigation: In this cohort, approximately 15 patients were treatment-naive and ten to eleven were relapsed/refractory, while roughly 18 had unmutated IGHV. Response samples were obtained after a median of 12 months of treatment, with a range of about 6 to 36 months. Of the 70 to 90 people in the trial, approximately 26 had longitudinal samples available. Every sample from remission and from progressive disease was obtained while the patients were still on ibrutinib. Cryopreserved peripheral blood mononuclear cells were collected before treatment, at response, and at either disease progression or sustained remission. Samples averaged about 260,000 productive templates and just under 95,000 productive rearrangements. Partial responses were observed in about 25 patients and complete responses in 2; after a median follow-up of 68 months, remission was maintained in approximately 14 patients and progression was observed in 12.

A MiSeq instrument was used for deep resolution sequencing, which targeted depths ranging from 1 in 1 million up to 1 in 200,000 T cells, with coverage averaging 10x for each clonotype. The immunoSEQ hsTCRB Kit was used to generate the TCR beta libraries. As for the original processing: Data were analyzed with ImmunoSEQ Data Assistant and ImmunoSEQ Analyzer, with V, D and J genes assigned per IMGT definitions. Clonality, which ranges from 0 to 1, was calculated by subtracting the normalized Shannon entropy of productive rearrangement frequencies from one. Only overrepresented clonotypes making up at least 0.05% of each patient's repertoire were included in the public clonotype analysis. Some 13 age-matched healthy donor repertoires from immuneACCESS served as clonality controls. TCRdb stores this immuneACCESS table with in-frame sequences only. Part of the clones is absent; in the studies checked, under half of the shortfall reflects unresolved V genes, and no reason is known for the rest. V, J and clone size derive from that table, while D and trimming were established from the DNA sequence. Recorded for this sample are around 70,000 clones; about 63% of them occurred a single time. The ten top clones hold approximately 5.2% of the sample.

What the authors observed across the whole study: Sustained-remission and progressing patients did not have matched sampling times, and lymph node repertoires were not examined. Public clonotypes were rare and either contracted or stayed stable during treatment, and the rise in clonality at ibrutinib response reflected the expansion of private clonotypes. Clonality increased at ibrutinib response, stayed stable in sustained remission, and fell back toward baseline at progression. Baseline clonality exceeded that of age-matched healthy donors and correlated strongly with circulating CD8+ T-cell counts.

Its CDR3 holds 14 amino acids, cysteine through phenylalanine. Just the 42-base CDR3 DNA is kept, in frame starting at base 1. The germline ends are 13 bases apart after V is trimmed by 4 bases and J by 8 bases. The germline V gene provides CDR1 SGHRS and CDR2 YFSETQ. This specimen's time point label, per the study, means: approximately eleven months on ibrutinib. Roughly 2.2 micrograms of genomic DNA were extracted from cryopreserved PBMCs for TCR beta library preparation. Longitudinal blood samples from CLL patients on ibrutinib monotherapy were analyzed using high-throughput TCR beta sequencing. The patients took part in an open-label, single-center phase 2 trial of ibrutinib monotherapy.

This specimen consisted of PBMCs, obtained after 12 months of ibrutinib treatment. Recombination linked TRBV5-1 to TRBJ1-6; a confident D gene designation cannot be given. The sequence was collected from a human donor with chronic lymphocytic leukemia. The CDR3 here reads CASSNRPSDSPLHF. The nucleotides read TGCGCCAGCAGCAATCGACCGTCCGATTCACCCCTCCACTTT. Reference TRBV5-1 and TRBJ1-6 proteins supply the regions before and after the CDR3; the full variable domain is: KAGVTQTPRYLIKTRGQQVTLSCSPISGHRSVSWYQQTPGQGLQFLFEYFSETQRNKGNFPGRFSGRQFSNSRSEMNVSTLELGDSALYLCASSNRPSDSPLHFGNGTRLTVT.